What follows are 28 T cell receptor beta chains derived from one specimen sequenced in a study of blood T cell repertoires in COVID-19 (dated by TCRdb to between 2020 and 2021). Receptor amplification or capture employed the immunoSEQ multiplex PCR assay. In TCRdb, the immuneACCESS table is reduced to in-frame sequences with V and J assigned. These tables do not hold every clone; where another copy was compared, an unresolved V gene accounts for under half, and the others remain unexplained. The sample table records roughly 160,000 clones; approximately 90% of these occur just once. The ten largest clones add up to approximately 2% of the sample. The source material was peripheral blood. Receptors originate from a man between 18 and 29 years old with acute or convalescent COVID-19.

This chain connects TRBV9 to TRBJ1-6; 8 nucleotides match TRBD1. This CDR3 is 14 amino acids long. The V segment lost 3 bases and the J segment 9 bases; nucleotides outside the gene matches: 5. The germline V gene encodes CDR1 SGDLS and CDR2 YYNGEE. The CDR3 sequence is CASSARQGISPLHF. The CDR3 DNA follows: TGTGCCAGCAGCGCACGACAGGGGATTTCACCCCTCCACTTT.

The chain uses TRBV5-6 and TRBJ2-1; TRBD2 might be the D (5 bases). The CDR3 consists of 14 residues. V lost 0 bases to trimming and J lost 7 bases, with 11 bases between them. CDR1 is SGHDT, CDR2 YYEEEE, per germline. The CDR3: CASSLGGTGNEQFF. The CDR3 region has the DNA TGTGCCAGCAGCTTGGGGGGAACGGGGAATGAGCAGTTCTTC.

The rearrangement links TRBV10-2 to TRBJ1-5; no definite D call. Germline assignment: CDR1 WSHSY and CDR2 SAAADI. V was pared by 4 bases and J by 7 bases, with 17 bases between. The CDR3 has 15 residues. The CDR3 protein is CASSVSLSPLQPQHF. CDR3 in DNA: TGCGCCAGCAGTGTTAGCTTATCCCCCCTACAGCCCCAGCATTTT.

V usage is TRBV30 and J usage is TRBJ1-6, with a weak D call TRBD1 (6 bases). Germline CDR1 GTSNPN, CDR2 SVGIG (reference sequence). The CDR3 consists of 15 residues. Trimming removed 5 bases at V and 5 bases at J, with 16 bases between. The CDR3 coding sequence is TGTGCCTGGGACCGCCGGCCAGGGGATAATTCACCCCTCCACTTT. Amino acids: CAWDRRPGDNSPLHF.

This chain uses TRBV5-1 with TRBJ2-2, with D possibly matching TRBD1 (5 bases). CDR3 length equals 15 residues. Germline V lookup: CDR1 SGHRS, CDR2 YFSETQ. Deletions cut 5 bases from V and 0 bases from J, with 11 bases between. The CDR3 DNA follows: TGCGCCAGCAGACCCGGACAACCGAACACCGGGGAGCTGTTTTTT. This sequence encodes CASRPGQPNTGELFF.

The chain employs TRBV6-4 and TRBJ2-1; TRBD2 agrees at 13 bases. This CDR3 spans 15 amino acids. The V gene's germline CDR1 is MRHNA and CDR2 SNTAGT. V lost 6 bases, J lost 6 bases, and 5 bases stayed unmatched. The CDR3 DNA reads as TGTGCCAGCAGCTCACTAGCGGGGGGGCTCAATGAGCAGTTCTTC. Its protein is CASSSLAGGLNEQFF.

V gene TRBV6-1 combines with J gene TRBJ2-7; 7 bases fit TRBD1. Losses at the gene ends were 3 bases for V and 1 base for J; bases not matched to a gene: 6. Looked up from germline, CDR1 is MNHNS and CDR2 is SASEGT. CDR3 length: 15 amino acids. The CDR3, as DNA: TGTGCCAGCAGTGAGGGGACAGTTCGGTCCTACGAGCAGTACTTC. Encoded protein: CASSEGTVRSYEQYF.

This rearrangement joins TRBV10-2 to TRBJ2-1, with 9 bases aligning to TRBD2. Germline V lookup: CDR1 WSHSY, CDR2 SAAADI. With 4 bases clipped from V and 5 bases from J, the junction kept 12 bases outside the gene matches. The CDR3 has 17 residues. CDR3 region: CASSGRGRAIGNNEQFF. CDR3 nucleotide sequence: TGCGCCAGCAGTGGTCGCGGGAGGGCGATTGGGAACAATGAGCAGTTCTTC.

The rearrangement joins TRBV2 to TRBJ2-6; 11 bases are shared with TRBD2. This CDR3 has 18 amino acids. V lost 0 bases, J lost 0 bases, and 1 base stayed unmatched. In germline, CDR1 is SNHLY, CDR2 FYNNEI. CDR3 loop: CASSEALAGGSGANVLTF. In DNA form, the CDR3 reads TGTGCCAGCAGTGAAGCCCTAGCGGGAGGCTCTGGGGCCAACGTCCTGACTTTC.

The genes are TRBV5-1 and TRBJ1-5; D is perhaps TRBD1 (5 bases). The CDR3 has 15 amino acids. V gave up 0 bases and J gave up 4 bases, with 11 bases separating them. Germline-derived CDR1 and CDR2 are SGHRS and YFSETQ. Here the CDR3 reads CASSLDGAPNQPQHF. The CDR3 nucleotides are TGCGCCAGCAGCTTGGATGGGGCCCCAAATCAGCCCCAGCATTTT. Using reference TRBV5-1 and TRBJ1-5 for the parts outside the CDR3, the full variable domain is KAGVTQTPRYLIKTRGQQVTLSCSPISGHRSVSWYQQTPGQGLQFLFEYFSETQRNKGNFPGRFSGRQFSNSRSEMNVSTLELGDSALYLCASSLDGAPNQPQHFGDGTRLSIL.

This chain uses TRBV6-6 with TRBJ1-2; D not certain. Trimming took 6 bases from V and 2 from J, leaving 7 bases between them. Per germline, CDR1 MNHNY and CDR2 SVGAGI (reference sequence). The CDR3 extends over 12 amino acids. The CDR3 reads CASSRQNYGYTF. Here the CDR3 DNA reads TGTGCCAGCAGCAGACAAAACTATGGCTACACCTTC.

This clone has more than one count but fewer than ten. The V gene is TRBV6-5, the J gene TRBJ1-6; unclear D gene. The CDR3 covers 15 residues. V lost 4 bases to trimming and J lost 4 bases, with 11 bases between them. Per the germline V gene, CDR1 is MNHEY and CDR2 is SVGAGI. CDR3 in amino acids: CASSSRESYNSPLHF. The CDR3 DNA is TGTGCCAGCAGTTCCCGGGAAAGTTATAATTCACCCCTCCACTTT.

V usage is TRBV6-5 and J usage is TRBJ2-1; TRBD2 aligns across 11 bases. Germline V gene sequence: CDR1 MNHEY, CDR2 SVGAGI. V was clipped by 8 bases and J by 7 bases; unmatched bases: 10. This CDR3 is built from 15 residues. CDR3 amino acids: CASYTGLAVTNEQFF. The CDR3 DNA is TGTGCCAGCTACACGGGACTAGCGGTTACAAATGAGCAGTTCTTC.

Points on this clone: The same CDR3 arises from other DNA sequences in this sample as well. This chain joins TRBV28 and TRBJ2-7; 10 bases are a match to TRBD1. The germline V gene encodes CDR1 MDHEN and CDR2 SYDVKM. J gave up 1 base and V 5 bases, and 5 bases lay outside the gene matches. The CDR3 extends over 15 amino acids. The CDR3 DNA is TGTGCCAGCAGTCTAGGGACAGGGGATTCCTACGAGCAGTACTTC. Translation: CASSLGTGDSYEQYF.

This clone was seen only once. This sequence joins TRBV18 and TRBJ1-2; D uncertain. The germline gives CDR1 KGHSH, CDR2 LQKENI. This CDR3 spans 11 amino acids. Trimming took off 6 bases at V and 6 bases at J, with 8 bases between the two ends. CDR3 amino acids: CASSVGDGYTF. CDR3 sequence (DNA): TGTGCCAGCTCTGTCGGTGATGGCTACACCTTC.

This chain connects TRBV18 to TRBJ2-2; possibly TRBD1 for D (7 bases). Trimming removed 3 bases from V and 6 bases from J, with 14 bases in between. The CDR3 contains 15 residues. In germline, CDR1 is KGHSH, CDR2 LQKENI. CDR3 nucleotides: TGTGCCAGCTCACCCCCGGGGGACAGAGCCGGGGAGCTGTTTTTT. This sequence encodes CASSPPGDRAGELFF.

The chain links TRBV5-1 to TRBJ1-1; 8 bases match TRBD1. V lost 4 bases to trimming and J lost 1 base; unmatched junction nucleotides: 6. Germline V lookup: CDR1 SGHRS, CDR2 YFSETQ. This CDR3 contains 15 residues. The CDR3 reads CASSQQGGSNTEAFF. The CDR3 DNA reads TGCGCCAGCAGCCAACAGGGGGGTTCGAACACTGAAGCTTTCTTT.

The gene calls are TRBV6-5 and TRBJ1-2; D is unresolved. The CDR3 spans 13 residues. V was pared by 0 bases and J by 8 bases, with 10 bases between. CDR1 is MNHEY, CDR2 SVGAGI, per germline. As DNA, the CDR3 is TGTGCCAGCAGTTACTCGGAGGGTAGAGGCTACACCTTC. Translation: CASSYSEGRGYTF.

The CDR3 here is CSVEEEYRATEAFF. Written as DNA, the CDR3 is TGCAGCGTTGAAGAGGAATACAGAGCTACTGAAGCTTTCTTT. This chain links TRBV29-1 with TRBJ1-1; D remains unclear. This CDR3 has 14 amino acids. Between the trimmed V and J ends, which lost 0 bases and 5 bases, there was a span of 13 bases. Germline CDR1 is SQVTM and CDR2 is ANQGSEA.

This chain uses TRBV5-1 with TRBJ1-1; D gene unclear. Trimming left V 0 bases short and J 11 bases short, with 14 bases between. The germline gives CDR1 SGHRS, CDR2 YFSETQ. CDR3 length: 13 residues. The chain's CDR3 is CASSLVLTTDAFF. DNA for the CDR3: TGCGCCAGCAGCTTGGTACTCACTACCGACGCTTTCTTT.

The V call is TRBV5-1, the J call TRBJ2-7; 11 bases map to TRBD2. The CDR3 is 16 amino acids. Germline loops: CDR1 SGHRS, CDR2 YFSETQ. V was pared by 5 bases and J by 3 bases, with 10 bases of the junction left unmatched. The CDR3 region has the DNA TGCGCCAGCAGTCTGGATACTAGCGGGAGTCTCTACGAGCAGTACTTC. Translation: CASSLDTSGSLYEQYF.

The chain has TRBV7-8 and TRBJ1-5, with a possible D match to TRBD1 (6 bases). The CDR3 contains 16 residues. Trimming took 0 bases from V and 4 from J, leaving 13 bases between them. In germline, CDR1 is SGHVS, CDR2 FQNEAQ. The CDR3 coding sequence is TGTGCCAGCAGCTTAGCGCTTGGACAGACTAATCAGCCCCAGCATTTT. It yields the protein CASSLALGQTNQPQHF. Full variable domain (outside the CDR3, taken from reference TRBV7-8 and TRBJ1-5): GAGVSQSPRYKVAKRGQDVALRCDPISGHVSLFWYQQALGQGPEFLTYFQNEAQLDKSGLPSDRFFAERPEGSVSTLKIQRTQQEDSAVYLCASSLALGQTNQPQHFGDGTRLSIL.

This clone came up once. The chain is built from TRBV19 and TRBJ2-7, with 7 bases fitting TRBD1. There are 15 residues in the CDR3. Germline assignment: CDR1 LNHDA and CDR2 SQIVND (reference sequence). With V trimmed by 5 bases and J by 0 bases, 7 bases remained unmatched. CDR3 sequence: CASSLGDSSSYEQYF. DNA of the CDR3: TGTGCCAGTAGTCTAGGGGACAGTAGCTCCTACGAGCAGTACTTC.

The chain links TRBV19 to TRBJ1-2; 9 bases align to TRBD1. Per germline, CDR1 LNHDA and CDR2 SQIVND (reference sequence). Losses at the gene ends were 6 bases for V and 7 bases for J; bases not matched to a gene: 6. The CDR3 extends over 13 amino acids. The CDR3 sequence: CASSGTGSGGYTF. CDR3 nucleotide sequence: TGTGCCAGTAGCGGGACAGGGTCTGGTGGCTACACCTTC.

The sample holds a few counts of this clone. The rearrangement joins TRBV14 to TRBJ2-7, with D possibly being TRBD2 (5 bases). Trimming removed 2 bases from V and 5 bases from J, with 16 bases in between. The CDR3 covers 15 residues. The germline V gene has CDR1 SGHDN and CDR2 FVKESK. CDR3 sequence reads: CASSQSLALFHEQYF. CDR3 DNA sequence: TGTGCCAGCAGCCAATCGCTAGCATTATTCCACGAGCAGTACTTC. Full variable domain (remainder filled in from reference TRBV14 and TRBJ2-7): EAGVTQFPSHSVIEKGQTVTLRCDPISGHDNLYWYRRVMGKEIKFLLHFVKESKQDESGMPNNRFLAERTGGTYSTLKVQPAELEDSGVYFCASSQSLALFHEQYFGPGTRLTVT.

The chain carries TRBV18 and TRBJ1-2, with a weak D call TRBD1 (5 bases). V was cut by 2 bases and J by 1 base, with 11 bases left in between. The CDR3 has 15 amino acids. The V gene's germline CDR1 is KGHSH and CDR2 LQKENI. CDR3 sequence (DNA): TGTGCCAGCTCACCAGACGGGACTCTTAACTATGGCTACACCTTC. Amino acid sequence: CASSPDGTLNYGYTF.

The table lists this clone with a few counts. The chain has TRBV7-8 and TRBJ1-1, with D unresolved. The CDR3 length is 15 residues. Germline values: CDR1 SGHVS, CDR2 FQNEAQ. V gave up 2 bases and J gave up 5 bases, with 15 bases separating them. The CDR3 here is CASSLISGIRTEAFF. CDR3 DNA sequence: TGTGCCAGCAGCTTAATCTCGGGGATTCGAACTGAAGCTTTCTTT.

The CDR3 DNA reads as TGCGCCAGCAGCTTTGACGGGAATCAGCCCCAGCATTTT. The encoded protein is CASSFDGNQPQHF. The chain combines TRBV5-1 with TRBJ1-5; the D is unclear. The length of the CDR3 is 13 residues. Germline CDR1 and CDR2: SGHRS and YFSETQ. Trimming removed 2 bases at V and 4 bases at J, with 7 bases between. The full variable domain, with the rest looked up from reference TRBV5-1 and TRBJ1-5, is KAGVTQTPRYLIKTRGQQVTLSCSPISGHRSVSWYQQTPGQGLQFLFEYFSETQRNKGNFPGRFSGRQFSNSRSEMNVSTLELGDSALYLCASSFDGNQPQHFGDGTRLSIL.